This T cell receptor beta chain appears in the sequencing data of a study of blood T cell repertoires in COVID-19 (TCRdb year 2020). Notes on the research overall: Samples covering the acute and convalescent phases of COVID-19 were provided by collaborators in the United States, Italy and Spain. Nearly every sample came with metadata listing a de-identified subject ID, COVID-19 status, age in years and sex. Where available, HLA class I and class II types were obtained from metadata supplied by the sample provider rather than from assay-based typing. The samples were drawn from the first 160 participants of the ongoing ImmuneRACE study and from roughly 1,300 subjects provided by 6 global collaborators. Deeply sampled blood TCRbeta repertoires from subjects exposed to, actively infected with, or recovered from COVID-19 were included in the dataset. The prospective study material was composed of cDNA or gDNA derived from T cells, B-cell-depleted T cells, or PBMCs. The repertoires were released in a freely available public database meant as a resource for research on the immune response to SARS-CoV-2.

In the germline V gene, CDR1 corresponds to SGHRS and CDR2 to YFSETQ. The V end gives up 0 bases and the J end 7 bases, leaving 8 bases in the junction not matched to a gene. The CDR3 covers 16 residues, taking in both the cysteine and the phenylalanine. Here the CDR3 DNA is all that survives: 48 bases in frame from base 1. The research as a whole found: The amount of clinical and demographic metadata varied by source and participant and was provided uncurated.

Note on this clone: The clone's antigen remains unknown. Per-base qualities were not stored, and no clone one base away is much larger.

Participants in the prospective study were enrolled through a virtual design, were aged about 18 to 100 years, and lived in under 25 United States geographic areas. To assign participants to cohorts, the prospective study relied on clinical history that participants themselves reported in a screening survey and a study questionnaire. Recovered participants in ImmuneRACE Cohort 3 were defined as having two consecutive negative NP/OP PCR tests, clearance from a healthcare professional, or resolution of symptoms. In the prospective study, mobile phlebotomists collected whole blood, serum and a nasopharyngeal or oropharyngeal swab from each participant. Additional blood draws and questionnaires over an approximately two-month period could optionally be provided by prospective study participants. Before DNA extraction, blood samples from the prospective study were shipped at room temperature or frozen.

The immunoSEQ Assay, a bias-controlled multiplex PCR, was used to amplify TCRbeta CDR3 regions from genomic DNA. Processing in the source paper ran as follows. The number of nucleated cells in each sample was estimated from the amplification of reference gene primers within the assay. To quantify the absolute abundance of each unique TCRbeta CDR3 rearrangement, sequence reads were collapsed and filtered. For each sample, productive Simpson clonality was calculated by taking the square root of Simpson's diversity index across productive rearrangements. The table comes from immuneACCESS by way of TCRdb, which keeps in-frame sequences with V and J called. Part of the clones is missing from these tables; in studies checked, under half for an unresolved V gene and the rest for unknown reasons. V and J calls and clone size are copied from that table; D and trimming were computed from the DNA. The sample yields around 300,000 clones; 89% were counted once. Of the sample, 1.7% falls within the top ten clones.

Sequenced input: PBMCs or T cells enriched from blood (not recorded which). The rearrangement combines TRBV5-1 with TRBJ1-4; the junction holds 8 bases that match TRBD1. The source of this sequence is a woman in her 40s who had recovered from COVID-19. DNA sequence: TGCGCCAGCAGCTTGGATCGTGGACAGGGAAGTGAAAAACTGTTTTTT. Its translation reads: CASSLDRGQGSEKLFF.